By share of the sample, the clone carrying this T cell receptor (beta chain) is medium-sized. Its specificity is unknown. Methods used by the authors: Variation in CDR3 across clinicopathological groups served as the basis for constructing a distant-metastasis classifier in papillary thyroid cancer. TCRdb used MiXCR to call clones anew from the PCR reads. The V and J calls were determined by TCRdb, not by the authors. The sample carries under 15,000 clones, about 23% recorded once. This sample stems from a study of metastatic and nonmetastatic thyroid tumors. About the research overall: Both malignant and benign thyroid patients supplied peripheral blood and tumor or nodule tissue samples, across which the repertoires of these patients were then compared. Study-wide results and caveats: Across blood and tumor, TCR beta diversity in malignant thyroid tumors was reportedly significantly higher than in benign nodules.

The CDR3 consists of 13 residues. V lost 2 bases to trimming and J lost 10 bases, with 12 bases between them. Germline V gene lookup returns CDR1 WNHNN and CDR2 SYGVQD (reference sequence). Not a single patient had been given any form of treatment at any point before undergoing thyroid surgery. The sample consisted of blood. This rearrangement joins TRBV10-1 to TRBJ2-1; D is possibly TRBD1 or TRBD2 (5 bases each). The TCR sequence derives from a female donor with papillary thyroid cancer or a benign thyroid nodule (not recorded which). Some clones in this sample may be carry-over from other donors' samples. The CDR3 nucleotides read TGCGCCAGCAGTGAGGGGGGAAGTAGGGAGCAGTTCTTC. Protein: CASSEGGSREQFF.